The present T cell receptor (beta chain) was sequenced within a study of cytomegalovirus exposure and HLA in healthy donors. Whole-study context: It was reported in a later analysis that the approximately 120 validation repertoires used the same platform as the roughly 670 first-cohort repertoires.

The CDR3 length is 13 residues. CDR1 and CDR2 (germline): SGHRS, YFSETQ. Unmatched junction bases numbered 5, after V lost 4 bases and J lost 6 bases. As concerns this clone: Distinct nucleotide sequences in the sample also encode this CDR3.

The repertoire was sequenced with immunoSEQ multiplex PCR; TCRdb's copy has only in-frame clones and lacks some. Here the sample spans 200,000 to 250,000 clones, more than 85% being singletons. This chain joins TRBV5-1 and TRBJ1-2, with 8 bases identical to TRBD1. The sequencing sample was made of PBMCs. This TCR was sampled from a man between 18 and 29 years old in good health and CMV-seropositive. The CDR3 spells CASSLGQGHGYTF. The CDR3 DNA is TGCGCCAGCAGCCTAGGACAGGGACATGGCTACACCTTC.